The 6 T cell receptor beta chains reported below all come from one sample, sequenced in a study of patients and donors after allogeneic stem cell transplantation. TCRdb redid the calling of the RT-PCR reads with MiXCR, one entry per CDR3 protein. This table has about a million distinct CDR3 sequences, 18% appearing once. Specimen: blood, either unsorted or a sorted T cell fraction (not recorded which). These receptors were obtained from a human donor who was either an allogeneic HSCT recipient or a stem cell or donor lymphocyte infusion donor (not recorded which). It is not recorded whose cells these are; they may come from a transplant donor.

This clonotype was observed a few times. This chain joins TRBV15 and TRBJ2-3; D is uncertain. The CDR3 loop spans 13 amino acids. CDR1 LNHNV and CDR2 YYDKDF come from the germline V gene (reference sequence). The V and J ends lost 7 bases and 2 bases respectively, with 10 bases between them. Written as DNA, the CDR3 is TGTGCCACCAATCGAGAATTCACAGATACGCAGTATTTT. This encodes CATNREFTDTQYF. Full variable domain (missing parts from reference TRBV15 and TRBJ2-3): DAMVIQNPRYQVTQFGKPVTLSCSQTLNHNVMYWYQQKSSQAPKLLFHYYDKDFNNEADTPDNFQSRRPNTSFCFLDIRSPGLGDTAMYLCATNREFTDTQYFGPGTRLTVL.

The CDR3 here is CASSSGQLMANEKLFF. Written as DNA, the CDR3 is TGTGCCAGCAGTTCGGGACAGTTGATGGCTAATGAAAAACTGTTTTTT. The chain links TRBV12-3 or TRBV12-4 to TRBJ1-4; 7 bases map to TRBD1. The CDR3 spans 16 residues. V shed 4 bases and J 3 bases; nucleotides not matched to a gene: 8.

The chain joins TRBV7-9 to TRBJ2-5, with D perhaps matching TRBD2 (6 bases). The V end lost 7 bases, the J end lost 5 bases, and 23 bases lay between the germline ends. The CDR3 is 16 residues long. Germline CDR1 reads SEHNR; CDR2 reads FQNEAQ (reference sequence). The CDR3 loop reads CASNLPGLAELETQYF. CDR3 coding DNA: TGTGCCAGCAATCTACCGGGATTAGCGGAACTGGAGACCCAGTACTTC.

The V call is TRBV4-1, the J call TRBJ2-4, with 12 nucleotides matching TRBD2. J lost 0 bases, V lost 3 bases, and 3 bases had no gene match. This CDR3 is built from 17 residues. The V gene's germline CDR1 is MGHRA and CDR2 YSYEKL. Here the CDR3 reads CASSQTSGGLAKNIQYF. Written as DNA, the CDR3 is TGCGCCAGCAGCCAGACTAGCGGGGGTCTAGCCAAAAACATTCAGTACTTC.

This clonotype was seen only a few times. The genes are TRBV20-1 and TRBJ2-1; D gene unclear. The CDR3 covers 19 residues. V lost 1 base to trimming and J lost 0 bases, with 22 bases between them. The germline V gene has CDR1 DFQATT and CDR2 SNEGSKA (reference sequence). The CDR3 reads CSARVVDFGVSSSYNEQFF. In DNA form, the CDR3 reads TGCAGTGCTAGAGTGGTCGACTTTGGGGTTTCTAGCTCCTACAATGAGCAGTTCTTC.

V gene TRBV24-1 combines with J gene TRBJ1-5; D may be TRBD1 (6 bases). CDR3 size: 15 residues. V was clipped by 7 bases and J by 3 bases, with 15 bases between them. Germline V gene data show CDR1 as KGHDR and CDR2 as SFDVKD. CDR3 bases: TGTGCCACCAGCGCCTCACAGGGAATCAATCAGCCCCAGCATTTT. Its protein product is CATSASQGINQPQHF.